Described below is a single TCR beta chain sequence and its context. This sample was taken from a study of early T cells in non-severe SARS-CoV-2 infection. The protocol attached unique molecular identifiers to individual cDNA molecules. Each CDR3 protein gets one entry after TCRdb re-called the 5' RACE reads with MiXCR. The profile shows fewer than 100,000 distinct CDR3 sequences, about a sixth of them singletons. The CDR3 contains 13 residues. J lost 5 bases, V lost 8 bases, and 7 bases had no gene match. CDR1 is SGHRS, CDR2 YFSETQ, per germline. The chain carries TRBV5-1 and TRBJ2-1; 7 bases map to TRBD2. The receptor comes from an adult who was a healthcare worker with PCR-confirmed SARS-CoV-2 infection or an uninfected control (not recorded which). Sequencing used whole blood. The CDR3 spells CASQRENDNEQFF. In nucleotides, the CDR3 is TGCGCCAGTCAGCGGGAAAATGACAATGAGCAGTTCTTC.